This T cell receptor (beta chain) was documented in a study of blood T cells in healthy people across ages. The ends were cut back, 7 bases at V and 0 bases at J, with 10 bases in the middle. The CDR3 is 14 residues long. Per germline, CDR1 SNHLY and CDR2 FYNNEI. Next came a second PCR, run for about 7 to 12 cycles, which used a sample-barcoded 5' primer along with a J-beta primer mix. Each cDNA was tagged by a template-switch adaptor containing 12 random nucleotides. TCRdb used MiXCR to reprocess the 5' RACE reads, holding one entry per CDR3 protein. The sample includes more than 800,000 distinct CDR3 sequences, more than 25% of them seen just once.

Specimen: blood. The J gene is TRBJ1-5, the V gene TRBV2; D unclear. This clonotype was obtained from an elderly woman in good health. The CDR3 DNA is TGTGCCAGCACGCCACAGTATAGCAATCAGCCCCAGCATTTT. Protein: CASTPQYSNQPQHF.